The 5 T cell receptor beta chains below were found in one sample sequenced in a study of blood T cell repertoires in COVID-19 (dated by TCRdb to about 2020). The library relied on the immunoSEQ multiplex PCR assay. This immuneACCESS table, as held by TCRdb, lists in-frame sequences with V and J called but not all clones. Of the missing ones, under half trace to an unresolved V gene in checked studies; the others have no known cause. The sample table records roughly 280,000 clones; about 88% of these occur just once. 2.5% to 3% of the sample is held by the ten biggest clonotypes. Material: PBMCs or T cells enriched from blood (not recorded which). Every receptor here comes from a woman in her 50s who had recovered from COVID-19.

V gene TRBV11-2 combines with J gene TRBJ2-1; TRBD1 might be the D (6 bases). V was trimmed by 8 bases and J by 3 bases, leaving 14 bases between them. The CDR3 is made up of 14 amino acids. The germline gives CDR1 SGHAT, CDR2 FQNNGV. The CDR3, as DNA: TGTGCCAGCTCCGAGACAGGAAACTACAATGAGCAGTTCTTC. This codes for CASSETGNYNEQFF.

The CDR3 reads CASSHPDRMNTEAFF. CDR3 nucleotide sequence: TGTGCCAGCAGCCACCCGGACAGGATGAACACTGAAGCTTTCTTT. The chain employs TRBV5-5 and TRBJ1-1, with 7 bases identical to TRBD1. This CDR3 region has 15 residues. V lost 4 bases to trimming and J lost 0 bases; unmatched junction nucleotides: 6. Germline V gene sequence: CDR1 SGHKS, CDR2 YYEKEE (reference sequence).

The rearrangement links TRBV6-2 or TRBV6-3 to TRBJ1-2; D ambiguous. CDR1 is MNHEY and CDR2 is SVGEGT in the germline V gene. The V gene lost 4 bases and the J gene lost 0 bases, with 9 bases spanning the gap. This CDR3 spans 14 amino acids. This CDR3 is CASSSLTANYGYTF. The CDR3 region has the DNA TGTGCCAGCAGTTCCCTCACAGCTAACTATGGCTACACCTTC.

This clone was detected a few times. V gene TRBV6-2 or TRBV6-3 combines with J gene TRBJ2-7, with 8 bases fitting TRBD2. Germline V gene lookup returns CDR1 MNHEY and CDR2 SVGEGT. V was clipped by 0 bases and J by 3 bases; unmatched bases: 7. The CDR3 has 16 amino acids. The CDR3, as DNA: TGTGCCAGCAGTTACTCTGAAGCGGGAGCTGGCTACGAGCAGTACTTC. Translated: CASSYSEAGAGYEQYF.

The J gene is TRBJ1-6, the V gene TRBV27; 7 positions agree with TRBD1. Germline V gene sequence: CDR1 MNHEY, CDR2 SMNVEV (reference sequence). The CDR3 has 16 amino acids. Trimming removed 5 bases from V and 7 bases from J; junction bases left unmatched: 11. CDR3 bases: TGTGCCAGCAGTCCCCTCAAGACAGGGAGCAATTCACCCCTCCACTTT. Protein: CASSPLKTGSNSPLHF.